Shown below are 14 T cell receptor beta chains from a single sample sequenced in a study of response to subunit inactivated influenza vaccine. Each CDR3 protein is one row after TCRdb ran MiXCR on the RT-PCR reads. The sample yields over 650,000 distinct CDR3 sequences, roughly 18% seen once. The specimen was PBMCs from blood, collected roughly 5 days after vaccination. The source is a man between 50 and 59 years old who received an inactivated influenza vaccine.

This clonotype appeared many times. This chain uses TRBV5-1 with TRBJ2-5; TRBD2 matches 10 bases. The germline CDR1 and CDR2 sequences are SGHRS and YFSETQ. V dropped 2 bases and J dropped 2; count of bases not matched to a gene: 6. The CDR3 extends over 16 amino acids. The CDR3 is CASSFGTSDLQETQYF. The CDR3 coding sequence is TGCGCCAGCAGCTTCGGGACTAGCGACTTACAAGAGACCCAGTACTTC.

This clonotype was observed a single time. The CDR3 does not end in the conserved phenylalanine or tryptophan, so this is likely a read error. The gene calls are TRBV5-1 and TRBJ1-1; D is possibly TRBD1 (5 bases). This CDR3 comprises 12 residues. The germline V gene has CDR1 SGHRS and CDR2 YFSETQ. Trimming shortened V by 0 bases and J by 8 bases, and 8 bases separated the two germline ends. CDR3 nucleotides: TGCGCCAGCAGCTTGGTGCAGGGCGAAGCTTTCTAT. Translated: CASSLVQGEAFY.

The chain joins TRBV3-1 to TRBJ2-5; D is perhaps TRBD1 or TRBD2 (5 bases each). The ends were cut back, 4 bases at V and 5 bases at J, with 20 bases in the middle. CDR1 and CDR2 from the germline V gene are LGHDT and YNNKEL (reference sequence). The CDR3 loop spans 16 amino acids. CDR3 protein: CASSRMSVGARETQYF. As DNA, the CDR3 is TGTGCCAGCAGCCGAATGTCGGTCGGGGCGCGGGAGACCCAGTACTTC.

The chain recombines TRBV7-2 with TRBJ2-7, with TRBD1 matching 12 bases. The V gene end was trimmed by 2 bases and the J gene end by 3 bases; junction bases not matched to a gene: 5. Germline V gene sequence: CDR1 SGHTA, CDR2 FQGNSA. The CDR3 consists of 16 residues. The CDR3 is CASSLRGQGAFYEQYF. In DNA form, the CDR3 reads TGTGCCAGCAGCTTACGGGGACAGGGGGCTTTCTACGAGCAGTACTTC.

This chain joins TRBV20-1 and TRBJ2-3; the match to TRBD2 covers 8 bases. Looked up from germline, CDR1 is DFQATT and CDR2 is SNEGSKA (reference sequence). The CDR3 is made up of 18 amino acids. The J segment lost 1 base and the V segment lost 2 bases, leaving 14 bases of the junction unmatched. The CDR3 protein is CSARSLLLPAGGTDTQYF. The DNA of the CDR3 is TGCAGTGCTAGATCCCTACTTCTCCCAGCGGGAGGCACAGATACGCAGTATTTT.

The genes are TRBV7-3 and TRBJ2-2; 9 bases map to TRBD2. The CDR3 extends over 16 amino acids. Trimming cost V 2 bases and J 4 bases; bases outside gene matches: 5. Germline V CDR1 and CDR2: SGHTA, FQGTGA. In DNA, the CDR3 is TGTGCCAGCAGCTTATCCGGCGGGAGGGGCACCGGGGAGCTGTTTTTT. As protein: CASSLSGGRGTGELFF.

The gene calls are TRBV7-9 and TRBJ2-7; maybe TRBD1 (6 bases). CDR3 length equals 14 residues. CDR1 and CDR2 (germline): SEHNR, FQNEAQ (reference sequence). V was clipped by 2 bases and J by 6 bases, with 14 bases between them. The CDR3: CASSLKNRAPEQYF. In DNA, the CDR3 is TGTGCCAGCAGCTTAAAAAACAGGGCCCCCGAGCAGTACTTC. Full variable domain (rest looked up from reference TRBV7-9 and TRBJ2-7): DTGVSQNPRHKITKRGQNVTFRCDPISEHNRLYWYRQTLGQGPEFLTYFQNEAQLEKSRLLSDRFSAERPKGSFSTLEIQRTEQGDSAMYLCASSLKNRAPEQYFGPGTRLTVT.

The chain is built from TRBV20-1 and TRBJ1-2; D unclear. Germline lookup yields CDR1 DFQATT and CDR2 SNEGSKA (reference sequence). CDR3 length equals 13 residues. The V end was cut by 2 bases, the J end by 3 bases, with 10 bases between. The CDR3, as DNA: TGCAGTGCTAGAAACAAATTGGACTATGGCTACACCTTC. The encoded protein is CSARNKLDYGYTF.

This chain joins TRBV24-1 and TRBJ2-1, with TRBD2 identical over 11 bases. V dropped 9 bases and J dropped 7; count of bases not matched to a gene: 7. Germline V gene lookup returns CDR1 KGHDR and CDR2 SFDVKD. The CDR3 consists of 14 residues. In DNA, the CDR3 is TGTGCCACCGGAACTAGCGGGAGACCGAATGAGCAGTTCTTC. Amino acid sequence: CATGTSGRPNEQFF.

This clonotype turned up a few times. V is TRBV12-3 or TRBV12-4 and J is TRBJ1-2; no clear D gene. Trimming took 3 bases from V and 7 from J, leaving 12 bases between them. The CDR3 is 13 amino acids. For the CDR3, the DNA is TGTGCCAGCAGTTTTAGACTGGCGGCTGGCTACACCTTC. As protein: CASSFRLAAGYTF.

This clonotype has only a few counts. J is TRBJ2-6 and V is TRBV28; no reliable D call. The germline gives CDR1 MDHEN, CDR2 SYDVKM. The CDR3 sequence is 14 residues long. The V gene lost 7 bases and the J gene lost 1 base, with 8 bases spanning the gap. The CDR3 bases are TGTGCCAGCAAAGAGGAATCTGGGGCCAACGTCCTGACTTTC. Translating gives CASKEESGANVLTF.

The sample holds a few counts of this clonotype. The chain employs TRBV6-2 or TRBV6-3 and TRBJ1-2; TRBD1 matches 8 bases. V shed 5 bases, J shed 8 bases, and the junction held 4 bases outside the gene matches. Germline CDR1 is MNHEY and CDR2 is SVGEGT. This CDR3 comprises 12 residues. The CDR3 reads CASSHDRGGYTF. CDR3 bases: TGTGCCAGCAGTCATGACAGGGGCGGCTACACCTTC.

This clonotype has just a few counts. This chain joins TRBV7-9 and TRBJ2-7; D uncertain. This CDR3 comprises 12 residues. Germline lookup yields CDR1 SEHNR and CDR2 FQNEAQ (reference sequence). V was cut by 5 bases and J by 6 bases, with 11 bases left in between. The CDR3 DNA reads TGTGCCAGCAGCCTGGAGAGGAGCGAGCAGTACTTC. Its protein is CASSLERSEQYF.

J is TRBJ1-2 and V is TRBV20-1; 7 nucleotides match TRBD1. Germline CDR1 DFQATT, CDR2 SNEGSKA (reference sequence). V lost 6 bases and J lost 5; bases outside the gene matches: 9. The CDR3 length is 13 residues. CDR3 amino acids: CSARGGQRYGYTF. Written as DNA, the CDR3 is TGCAGTGCAAGGGGGGGACAGAGATATGGCTACACCTTC.